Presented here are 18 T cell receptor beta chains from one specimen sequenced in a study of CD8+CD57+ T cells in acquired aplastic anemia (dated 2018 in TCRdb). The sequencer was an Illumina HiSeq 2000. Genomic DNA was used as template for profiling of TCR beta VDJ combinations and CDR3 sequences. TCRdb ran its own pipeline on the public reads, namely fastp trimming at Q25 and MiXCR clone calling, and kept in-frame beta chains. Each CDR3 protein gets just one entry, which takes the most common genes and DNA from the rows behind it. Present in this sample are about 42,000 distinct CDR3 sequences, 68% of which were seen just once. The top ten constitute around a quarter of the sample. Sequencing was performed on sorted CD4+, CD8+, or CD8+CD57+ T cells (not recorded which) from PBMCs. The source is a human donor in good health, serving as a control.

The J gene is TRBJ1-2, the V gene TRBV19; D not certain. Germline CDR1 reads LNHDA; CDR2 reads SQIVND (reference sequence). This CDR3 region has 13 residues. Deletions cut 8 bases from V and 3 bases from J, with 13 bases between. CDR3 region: CASERPDDYGYTF. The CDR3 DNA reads TGTGCCAGTGAAAGACCTGATGACTATGGCTACACCTTC. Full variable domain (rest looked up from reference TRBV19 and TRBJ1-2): DGGITQSPKYLFRKEGQNVTLSCEQNLNHDAMYWYRQDPGQGLRLIYYSQIVNDFQKGDIAEGYSVSREKKESFPLTVTSAQKNPTAFYLCASERPDDYGYTFGSGTRLTVV.

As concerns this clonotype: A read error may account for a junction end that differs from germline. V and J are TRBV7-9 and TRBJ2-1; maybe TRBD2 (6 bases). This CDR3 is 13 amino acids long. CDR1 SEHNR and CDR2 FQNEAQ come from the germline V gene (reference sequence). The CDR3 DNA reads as TGCGCCAGCAGCCATCTTGGGGGGAATGAGCAGTTCTTC. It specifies CASSHLGGNEQFF.

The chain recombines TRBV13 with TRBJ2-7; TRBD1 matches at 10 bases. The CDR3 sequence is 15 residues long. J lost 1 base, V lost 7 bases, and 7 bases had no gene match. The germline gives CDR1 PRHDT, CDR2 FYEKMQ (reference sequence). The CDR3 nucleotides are TGTGCCAGCATTAAAGGGGACAGGGGTTCCTACGAGCAGTACTTC. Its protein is CASIKGDRGSYEQYF.

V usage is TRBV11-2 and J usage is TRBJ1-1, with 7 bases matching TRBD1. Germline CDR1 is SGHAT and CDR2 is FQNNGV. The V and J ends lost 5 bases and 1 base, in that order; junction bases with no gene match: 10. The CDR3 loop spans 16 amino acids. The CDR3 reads CASSPAKGAPNTEAFF. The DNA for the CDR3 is TGTGCCAGCAGCCCAGCCAAGGGGGCCCCGAACACTGAAGCTTTCTTT.

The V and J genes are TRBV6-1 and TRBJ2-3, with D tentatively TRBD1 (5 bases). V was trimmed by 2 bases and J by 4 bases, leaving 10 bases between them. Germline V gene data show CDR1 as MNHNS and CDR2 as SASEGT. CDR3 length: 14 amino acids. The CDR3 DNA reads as TGTGCCAGCAGTGAACAGGGTGGGGCAGATACGCAGTATTTT. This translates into CASSEQGGADTQYF.

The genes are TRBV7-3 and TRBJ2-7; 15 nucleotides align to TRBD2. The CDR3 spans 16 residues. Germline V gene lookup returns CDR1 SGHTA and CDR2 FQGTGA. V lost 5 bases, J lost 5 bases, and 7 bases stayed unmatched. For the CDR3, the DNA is TGTGCCAGCAGCCCTCAGGGACTAGCGGGGGGCAACGAGCAGTACTTC. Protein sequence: CASSPQGLAGGNEQYF.

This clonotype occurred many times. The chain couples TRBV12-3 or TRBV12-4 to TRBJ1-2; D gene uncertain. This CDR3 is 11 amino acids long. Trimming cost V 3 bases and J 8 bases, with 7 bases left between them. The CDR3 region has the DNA TGTGCCAGCAGTTTTACACACGGCTACACCTTC. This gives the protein CASSFTHGYTF.

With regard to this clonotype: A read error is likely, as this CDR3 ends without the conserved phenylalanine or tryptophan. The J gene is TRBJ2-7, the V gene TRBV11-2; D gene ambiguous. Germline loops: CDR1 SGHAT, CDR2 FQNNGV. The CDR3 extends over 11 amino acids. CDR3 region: CASSLNYEQYL. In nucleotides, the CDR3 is TGCGCCAGCAGCCTAAACTACGAGCAGTACCTC.

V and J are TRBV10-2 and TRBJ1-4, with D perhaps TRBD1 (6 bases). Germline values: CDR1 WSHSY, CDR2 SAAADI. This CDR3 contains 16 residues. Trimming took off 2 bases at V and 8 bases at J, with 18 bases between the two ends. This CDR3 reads CASSEGQGRFGEKLFF. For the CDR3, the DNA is TGCGCCAGCAGTGAGGGCCAGGGGAGATTTGGGGAAAAACTGTTTTTT.

The CDR3 DNA is TGTGCCAGCAGTTTCTCCCGAAATTCACCCCTCCACTTT. This translates into CASSFSRNSPLHF. This sequence joins TRBV7-9 and TRBJ1-6, with D uncertain. Germline V gene data show CDR1 as SEHNR and CDR2 as FQNEAQ (reference sequence). Trimming cost V 6 bases and J 7 bases, with 10 bases left between them. This CDR3 has 13 residues.

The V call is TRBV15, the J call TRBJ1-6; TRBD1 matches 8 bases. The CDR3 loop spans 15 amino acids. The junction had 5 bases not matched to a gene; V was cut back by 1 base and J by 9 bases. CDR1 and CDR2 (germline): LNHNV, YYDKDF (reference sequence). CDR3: CATSRARTGSSPLHF. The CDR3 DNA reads TGTGCCACCAGCAGAGCGCGGACAGGGAGTTCACCCCTCCACTTT.

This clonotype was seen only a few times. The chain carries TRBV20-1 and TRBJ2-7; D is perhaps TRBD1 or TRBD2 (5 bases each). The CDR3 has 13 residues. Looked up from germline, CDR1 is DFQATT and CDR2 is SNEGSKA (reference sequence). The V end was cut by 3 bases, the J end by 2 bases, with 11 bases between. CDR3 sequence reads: CSARGVGAYEQYF. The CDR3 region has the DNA TGCAGTGCTAGGGGGGTAGGGGCCTACGAGCAGTACTTC.

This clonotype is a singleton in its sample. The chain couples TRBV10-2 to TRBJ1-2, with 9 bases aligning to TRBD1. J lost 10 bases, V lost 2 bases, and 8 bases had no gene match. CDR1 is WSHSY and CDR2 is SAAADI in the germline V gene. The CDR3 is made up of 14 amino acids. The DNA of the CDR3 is TGCGCCAGCAGTGAGCCAGAGACAGGGGGTCTCTACACCTTC. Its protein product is CASSEPETGGLYTF.

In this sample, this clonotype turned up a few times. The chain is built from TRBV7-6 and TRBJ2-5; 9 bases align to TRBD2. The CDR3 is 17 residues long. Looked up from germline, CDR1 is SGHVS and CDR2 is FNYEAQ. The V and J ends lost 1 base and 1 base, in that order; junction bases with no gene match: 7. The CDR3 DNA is TGTGCCAGCAGCTTAGGGCCTAGCGGGGAAACCCAAGAGACCCAGTACTTC. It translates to CASSLGPSGETQETQYF.

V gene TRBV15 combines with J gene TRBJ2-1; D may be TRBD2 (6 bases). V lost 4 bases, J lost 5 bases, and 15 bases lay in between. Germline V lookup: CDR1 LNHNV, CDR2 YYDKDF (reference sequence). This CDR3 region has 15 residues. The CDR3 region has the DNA TGTGCCACCAGCACCCAGAGACTAGAGCACAATGAGCAGTTCTTC. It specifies CATSTQRLEHNEQFF. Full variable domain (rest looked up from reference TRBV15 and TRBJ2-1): DAMVIQNPRYQVTQFGKPVTLSCSQTLNHNVMYWYQQKSSQAPKLLFHYYDKDFNNEADTPDNFQSRRPNTSFCFLDIRSPGLGDTAMYLCATSTQRLEHNEQFFGPGTRLTVL.

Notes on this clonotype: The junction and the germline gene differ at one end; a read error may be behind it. The CDR3 spells CASSYGTGGQPQHF. DNA of the CDR3: TGTGCCAGCAGTTACGGGACAGGGGGACAGCCCCAGCATTTT. The chain couples TRBV10-1 to TRBJ1-5; 11 nucleotides line up with TRBD1. The germline CDR1 and CDR2 sequences are WNHNN and SYGVQD (reference sequence). The CDR3 runs to 14 residues.

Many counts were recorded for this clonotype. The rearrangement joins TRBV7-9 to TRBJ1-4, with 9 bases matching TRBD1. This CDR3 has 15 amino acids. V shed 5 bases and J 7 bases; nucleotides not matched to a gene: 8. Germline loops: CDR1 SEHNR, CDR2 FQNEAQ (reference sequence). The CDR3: CASSLPGQGGEKLFF. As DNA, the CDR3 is TGTGCCAGCAGCCTGCCGGGACAGGGAGGTGAAAAACTGTTTTTT.

The CDR3: CSARYRATNYGYTF. The CDR3 DNA sequence: TGCAGTGCTAGGTACAGGGCAACTAACTATGGCTACACCTTC. This chain connects TRBV20-1 to TRBJ1-2; possibly TRBD1 for D (6 bases). Germline CDR1 is DFQATT and CDR2 is SNEGSKA (reference sequence). V was cut by 3 bases and J by 0 bases, with 11 bases left in between. This CDR3 has 14 residues.